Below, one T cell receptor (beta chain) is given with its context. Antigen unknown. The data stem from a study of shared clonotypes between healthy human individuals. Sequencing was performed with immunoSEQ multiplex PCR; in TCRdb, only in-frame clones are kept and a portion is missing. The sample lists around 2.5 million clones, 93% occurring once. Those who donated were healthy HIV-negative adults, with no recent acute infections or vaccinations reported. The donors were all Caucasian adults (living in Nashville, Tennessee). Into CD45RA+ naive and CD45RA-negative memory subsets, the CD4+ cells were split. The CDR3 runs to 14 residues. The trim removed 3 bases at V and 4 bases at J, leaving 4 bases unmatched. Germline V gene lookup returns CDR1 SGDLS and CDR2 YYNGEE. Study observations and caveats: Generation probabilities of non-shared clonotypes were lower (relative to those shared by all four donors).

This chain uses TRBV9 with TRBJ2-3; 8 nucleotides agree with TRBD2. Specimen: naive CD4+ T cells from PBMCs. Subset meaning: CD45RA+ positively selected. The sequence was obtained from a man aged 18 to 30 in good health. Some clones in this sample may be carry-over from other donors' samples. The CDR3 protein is CASSDSGIADTQYF. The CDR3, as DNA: TGTGCCAGCAGCGATAGCGGGATAGCAGATACGCAGTATTTT.